A selection of T cell receptor beta chains follows, all from one sample in a study of blood T cell repertoires in COVID-19. The repertoire was sequenced with immunoSEQ multiplex PCR; TCRdb's copy has only in-frame clones and lacks some. Of 200,000 to 250,000 clones in the sample, 86% were seen once. Sample: peripheral blood. The receptor source for this set is a man aged 45 to 65 with acute or convalescent COVID-19. CDR3s include the opening cysteine and the closing phenylalanine or tryptophan. D genes are given only for firm matches. Size values are once, few and many counts, or a class for expanded clones, and some rows have none.

cdr3_aa cdr3_nt v_call clone_size d_call j_call
CASTLRRQGEGEQYF TGTGCCAGCACCCTACGTAGGCAGGGCGAAGGCGAGCAGTACTTC TRBV6-5 . . TRBJ2-7
CASCGTGGNQPQHF TGTGCCAGCTGCGGGACAGGCGGCAATCAGCCCCAGCATTTT TRBV19 . TRBD1 TRBJ1-5
CASSRANQGYGYTF TGCGCCAGCAGTCGCGCAAACCAGGGTTATGGCTACACCTTC TRBV5-1 . . TRBJ1-2
CASSPGVVGNTIYF TGTGCCAGCAGCCCCGGGGTCGTTGGAAACACCATATATTTT TRBV7-9 . . TRBJ1-3
CASSSVFRVPTYGYTF TGTGCCAGCAGTTCCGTGTTCAGGGTCCCTACCTATGGCTACACCTTC TRBV6-5 few . TRBJ1-2
CASSPHPLTETNEQYF TGTGCCAGCTCACCCCATCCCCTTACAGAGACCAACGAGCAGTACTTC TRBV18 . . TRBJ2-7
CASSPRWRAHEQYF TGTGCCAGCAGCCCCCGCTGGAGGGCCCACGAGCAGTACTTC TRBV13 . . TRBJ2-7
CASSLAPQGLNSPLHF TGTGCCAGCAGCTTAGCTCCACAGGGTCTAAATTCACCCCTCCACTTT TRBV7-2 . . TRBJ1-6
CASSPGLARGATSRAFF TGTGCCAGCAGCCCCGGCCTGGCCAGGGGAGCGACCAGTCGTGCTTTCTTT TRBV7-2 . . TRBJ1-1
CAWSGGGAAGYTF TGTGCCTGGAGTGGAGGGGGGGCTGCTGGCTACACCTTC TRBV30 once . TRBJ1-2
CASTRDLGETQYF TGTGCCAGCACGAGGGACTTAGGGGAGACCCAGTACTTC TRBV6-5 . . TRBJ2-5
CASSYSFGGNTEAFF TGTGCCAGCAGTTACTCCTTTGGAGGGAACACTGAAGCTTTCTTT TRBV6-5 . . TRBJ1-1
CASSLQGPGTASSGNTIYF TGTGCCAGCTCCCTCCAGGGCCCCGGGACTGCGAGCTCTGGAAACACCATATATTTT TRBV18 . . TRBJ1-3
CASSIQGNEKLFF TGTGCCAGTAGTATTCAGGGGAATGAAAAACTGTTTTTT TRBV19 once . TRBJ1-4
CASSLELNTEAFF TGTGCCAGCAGCTTAGAGCTGAACACTGAAGCTTTCTTT TRBV7-9 once . TRBJ1-1
CASSPSGRGGVAKNIQYF TGTGCCAGCAGTCCTAGCGGGAGGGGGGGCGTCGCCAAAAACATTCAGTACTTC TRBV25-1 . TRBD2 TRBJ2-4
CASSQVTGAAGELFF TGTGCCAGCAGCCAGGTGACAGGGGCGGCCGGGGAGCTGTTTTTT TRBV14 . TRBD1 TRBJ2-2
CASSAGELTDTQYF TGTGCCAGCAGTGCCGGAGAACTCACAGATACGCAGTATTTT TRBV2 . . TRBJ2-3
CASSWAGQYNYGYTF TGTGCCAGCAGTTGGGCTGGGCAGTATAACTATGGCTACACCTTC TRBV6-5 . . TRBJ1-2
CASRKAGATNEKLFF TGTGCCAGCAGGAAAGCGGGCGCAACTAATGAAAAACTGTTTTTT TRBV7-2 . . TRBJ1-4
CASSHGQGARGEKLFF TGCGCCAGCAGCCACGGACAGGGGGCGCGGGGAGAAAAACTGTTTTTT TRBV4-1 . TRBD1 TRBJ1-4
CASSLATGSGANVLTF TGCGCCAGCAGCTTGGCCACGGGCTCTGGGGCCAACGTCCTGACTTTC TRBV5-1 . . TRBJ2-6
CASSLTGATGNTIYF TGTGCCAGCAGCTTAACAGGGGCCACTGGAAACACCATATATTTT TRBV7-3 . . TRBJ1-3
CASSFGQGKVYTF TGCGCCAGCAGCTTCGGACAGGGTAAAGTCTACACCTTC TRBV5-1 . TRBD1 TRBJ1-2
CASRQTRGNYGYTF TGTGCCAGTAGGCAAACCAGGGGCAACTATGGCTACACCTTC TRBV19 . . TRBJ1-2
CASSQVGGLLTDTQYF TGTGCCAGCAGCCAAGTAGGAGGACTACTCACAGATACGCAGTATTTT TRBV3-1/TRBV3-2 . . TRBJ2-3
CASSELGDVVNTEAFF TGTGCCAGCAGTGAACTGGGCGACGTGGTGAACACTGAAGCTTTCTTT TRBV25-1 . . TRBJ1-1
CASSPSSRGATGNTIYF TGTGCCAGCTCACCAAGCAGCCGGGGAGCAACTGGAAACACCATATATTTT TRBV18 . . TRBJ1-3
CASSQGQGAEAFF TGTGCCAGCAGCCAAGGGCAGGGGGCTGAAGCTTTCTTT TRBV3-1/TRBV3-2 . TRBD1 TRBJ1-1
CASSPWETISYNEQFF TGTGCCAGTAGTCCATGGGAGACAATCTCCTACAATGAGCAGTTCTTC TRBV19 . . TRBJ2-1
CASSRYKEAEESPLHF TGTGCCAGCAGCAGATACAAGGAAGCTGAGGAATCACCCCTCCACTTT TRBV4-2 . . TRBJ1-6